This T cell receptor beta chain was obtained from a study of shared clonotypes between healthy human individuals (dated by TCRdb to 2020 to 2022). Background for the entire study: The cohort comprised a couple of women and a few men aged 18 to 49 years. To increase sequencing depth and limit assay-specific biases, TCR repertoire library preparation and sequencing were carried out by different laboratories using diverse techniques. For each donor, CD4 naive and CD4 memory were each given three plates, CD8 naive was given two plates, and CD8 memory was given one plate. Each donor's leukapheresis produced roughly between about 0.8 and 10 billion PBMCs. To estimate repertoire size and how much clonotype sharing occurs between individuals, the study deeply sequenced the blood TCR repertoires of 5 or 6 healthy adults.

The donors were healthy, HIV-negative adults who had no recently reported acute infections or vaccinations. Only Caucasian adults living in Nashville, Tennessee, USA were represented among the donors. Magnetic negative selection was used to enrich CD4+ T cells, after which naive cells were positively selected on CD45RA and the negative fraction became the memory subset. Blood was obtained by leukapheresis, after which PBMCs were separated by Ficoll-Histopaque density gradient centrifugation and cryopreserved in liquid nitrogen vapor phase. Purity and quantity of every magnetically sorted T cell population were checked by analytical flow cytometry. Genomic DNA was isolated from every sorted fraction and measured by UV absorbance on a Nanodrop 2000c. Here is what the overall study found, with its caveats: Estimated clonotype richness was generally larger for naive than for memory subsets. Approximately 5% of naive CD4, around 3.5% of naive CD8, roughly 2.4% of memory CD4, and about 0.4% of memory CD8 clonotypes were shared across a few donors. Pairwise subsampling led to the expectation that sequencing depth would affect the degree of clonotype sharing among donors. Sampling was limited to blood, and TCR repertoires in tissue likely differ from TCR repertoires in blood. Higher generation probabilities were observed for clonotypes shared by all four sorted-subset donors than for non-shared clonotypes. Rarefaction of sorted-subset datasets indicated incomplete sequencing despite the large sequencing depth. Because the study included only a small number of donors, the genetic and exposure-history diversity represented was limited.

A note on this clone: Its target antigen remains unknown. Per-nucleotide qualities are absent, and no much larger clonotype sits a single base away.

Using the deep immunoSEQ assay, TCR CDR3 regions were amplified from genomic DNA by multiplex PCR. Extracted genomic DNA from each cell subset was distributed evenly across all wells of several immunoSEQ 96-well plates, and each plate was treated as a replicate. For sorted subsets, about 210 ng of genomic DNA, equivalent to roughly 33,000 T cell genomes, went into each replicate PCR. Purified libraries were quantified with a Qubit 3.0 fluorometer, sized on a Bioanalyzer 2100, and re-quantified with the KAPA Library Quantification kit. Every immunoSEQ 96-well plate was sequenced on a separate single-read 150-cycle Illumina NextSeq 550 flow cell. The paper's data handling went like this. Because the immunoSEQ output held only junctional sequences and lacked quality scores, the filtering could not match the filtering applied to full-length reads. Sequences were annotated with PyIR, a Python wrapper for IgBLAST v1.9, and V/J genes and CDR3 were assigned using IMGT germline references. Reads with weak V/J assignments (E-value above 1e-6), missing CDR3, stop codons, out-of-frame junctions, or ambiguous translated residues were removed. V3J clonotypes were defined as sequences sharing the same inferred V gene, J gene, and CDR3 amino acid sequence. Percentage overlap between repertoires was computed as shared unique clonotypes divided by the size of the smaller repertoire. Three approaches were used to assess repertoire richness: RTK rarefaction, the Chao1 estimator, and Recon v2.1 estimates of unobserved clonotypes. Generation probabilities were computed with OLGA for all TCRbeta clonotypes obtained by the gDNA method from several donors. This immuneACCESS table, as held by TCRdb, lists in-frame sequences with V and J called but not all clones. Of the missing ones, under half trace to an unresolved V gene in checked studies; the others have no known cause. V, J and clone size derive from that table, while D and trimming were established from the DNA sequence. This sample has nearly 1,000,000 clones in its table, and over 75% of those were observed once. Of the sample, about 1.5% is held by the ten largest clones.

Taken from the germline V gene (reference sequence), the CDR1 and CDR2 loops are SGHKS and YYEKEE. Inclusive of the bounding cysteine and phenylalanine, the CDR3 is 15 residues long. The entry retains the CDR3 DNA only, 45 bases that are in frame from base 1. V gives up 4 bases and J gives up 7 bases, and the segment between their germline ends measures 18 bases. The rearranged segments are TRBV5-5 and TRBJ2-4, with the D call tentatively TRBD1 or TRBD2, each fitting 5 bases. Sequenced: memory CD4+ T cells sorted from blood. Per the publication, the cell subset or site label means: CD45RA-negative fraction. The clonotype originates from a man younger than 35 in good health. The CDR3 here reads CASSPTVGGRNIQYF. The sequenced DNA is TGTGCCAGCAGCCCGACCGTTGGGGGTCGGAACATTCAGTACTTC.